One sample yielded the 5 T cell receptor beta chains listed below, sequenced in a study of blood T cell repertoires in COVID-19. This table comes from immunoSEQ multiplex PCR, and its TCRdb copy is limited to in-frame clones, with some not included. The sample lists about 220,000 clones; roughly 80% were seen once. The specimen was peripheral blood. These receptors came from a human donor in a cohort sampled during active COVID-19.

This chain links TRBV7-2 with TRBJ2-5; tentative D call: TRBD2 (6 bases). Trimming shortened V by 3 bases and J by 5 bases, and 13 bases separated the two germline ends. This CDR3 has 14 amino acids. Germline CDR1 and CDR2: SGHTA and FQGNSA. The CDR3 sequence is CASSFAGRGETQYF. The CDR3 DNA sequence: TGTGCCAGCAGCTTTGCGGGACGAGGGGAGACCCAGTACTTC.

This clone appeared once. The V gene is TRBV6-7, the J gene TRBJ1-2; no clear D gene. TRBV6-7 counts as an open reading frame of uncertain function. The CDR3 consists of 14 residues. The V gene lost 5 bases and the J gene lost 2 bases, with 12 bases spanning the gap. CDR3 sequence: CASSPPTENYGYTF. Here the CDR3 DNA reads TGTGCCAGCAGTCCACCCACTGAGAACTATGGCTACACCTTC.

The J gene is TRBJ2-7, the V gene TRBV28, with D possibly TRBD1 on 6 matching bases. Germline CDR1 reads MDHEN; CDR2 reads SYDVKM. Trimming removed 5 bases from V and 0 bases from J, with 17 bases in between. This CDR3 is 16 amino acids long. CDR3 in amino acids: CASSTPGTLNSYEQYF. The CDR3 DNA is TGTGCCAGCAGTACCCCCGGGACACTTAACTCCTACGAGCAGTACTTC.

The chain employs TRBV11-1 and TRBJ2-7, with D perhaps TRBD1 (6 bases). The CDR3 contains 13 residues. From germline, CDR1 is SGHAT and CDR2 FQDESV (reference sequence). The V and J ends lost 4 bases and 4 bases respectively, with 11 bases between them. The CDR3 bases are TGTGCCAGCAGCTACGGGGACACATACGAGCAGTACTTC. Translation: CASSYGDTYEQYF. The entire variable domain, with the rest obtained from reference TRBV11-1 and TRBJ2-7, is as follows: EAEVAQSPRYKITEKSQAVAFWCDPISGHATLYWYRQILGQGPELLVQFQDESVVDDSQLPKDRFSAERLKGVDSTLKIQPAELGDSAMYLCASSYGDTYEQYFGPGTRLTVT.

V is TRBV19 and J is TRBJ1-2; 7 nucleotides align to TRBD1. Per germline, CDR1 LNHDA and CDR2 SQIVND (reference sequence). Trimming removed 6 bases from V and 3 bases from J; junction bases left unmatched: 10. The CDR3 length is 15 residues. CDR3 loop: CASRAARQGDYGYTF. The DNA for the CDR3 is TGTGCCAGTAGGGCCGCCCGACAGGGCGACTATGGCTACACCTTC.